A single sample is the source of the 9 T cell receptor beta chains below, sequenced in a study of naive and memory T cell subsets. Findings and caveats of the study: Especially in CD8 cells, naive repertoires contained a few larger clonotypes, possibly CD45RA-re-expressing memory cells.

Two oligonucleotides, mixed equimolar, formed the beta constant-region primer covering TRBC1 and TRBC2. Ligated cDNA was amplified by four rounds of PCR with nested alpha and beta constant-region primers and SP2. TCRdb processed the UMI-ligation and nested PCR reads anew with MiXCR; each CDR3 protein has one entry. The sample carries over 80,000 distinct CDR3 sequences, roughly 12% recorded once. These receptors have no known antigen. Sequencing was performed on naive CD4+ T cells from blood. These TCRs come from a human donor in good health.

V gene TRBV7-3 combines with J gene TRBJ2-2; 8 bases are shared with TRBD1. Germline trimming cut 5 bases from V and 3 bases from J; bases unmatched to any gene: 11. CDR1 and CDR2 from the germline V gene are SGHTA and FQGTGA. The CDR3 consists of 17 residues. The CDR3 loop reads CASSQRPDRGHTGELFF. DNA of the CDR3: TGTGCCAGCAGCCAGAGACCAGACAGGGGCCACACCGGGGAGCTGTTTTTT. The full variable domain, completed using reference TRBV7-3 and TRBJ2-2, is GAGVSQTPSNKVTEKGKYVELRCDPISGHTALYWYRQSLGQGPEFLIYFQGTGAADDSGLPNDRFFAVRPEGSVSTLKIQRTERGDSAVYLCASSQRPDRGHTGELFFGEGSRLTVL.

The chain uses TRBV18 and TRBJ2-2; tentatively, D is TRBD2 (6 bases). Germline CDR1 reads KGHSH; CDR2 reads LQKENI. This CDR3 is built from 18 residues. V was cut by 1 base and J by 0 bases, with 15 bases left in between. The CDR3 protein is CASSPRSTGTPNTGELFF. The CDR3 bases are TGTGCCAGCTCACCACGGAGTACCGGGACTCCGAACACCGGGGAGCTGTTTTTT.

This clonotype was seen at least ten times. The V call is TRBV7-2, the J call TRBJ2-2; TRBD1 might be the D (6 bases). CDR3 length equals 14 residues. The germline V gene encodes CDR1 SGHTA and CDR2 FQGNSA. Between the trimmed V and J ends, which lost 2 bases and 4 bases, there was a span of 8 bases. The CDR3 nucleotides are TGTGCCAGCAGCTTAATAGGGGGCACCGGGGAGCTGTTTTTT. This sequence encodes CASSLIGGTGELFF. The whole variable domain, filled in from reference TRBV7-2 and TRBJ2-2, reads GAGVSQSPSNKVTEKGKDVELRCDPISGHTALYWYRQSLGQGLEFLIYFQGNSAPDKSGLPSDRFSAERTGGSVSTLTIQRTQQEDSAVYLCASSLIGGTGELFFGEGSRLTVL.

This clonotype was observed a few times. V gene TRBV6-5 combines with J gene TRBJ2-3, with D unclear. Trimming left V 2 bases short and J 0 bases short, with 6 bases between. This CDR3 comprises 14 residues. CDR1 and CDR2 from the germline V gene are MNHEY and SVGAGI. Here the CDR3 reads CASSYEYSTDTQYF. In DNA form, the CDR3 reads TGTGCCAGCAGTTACGAGTACAGCACAGATACGCAGTATTTT.

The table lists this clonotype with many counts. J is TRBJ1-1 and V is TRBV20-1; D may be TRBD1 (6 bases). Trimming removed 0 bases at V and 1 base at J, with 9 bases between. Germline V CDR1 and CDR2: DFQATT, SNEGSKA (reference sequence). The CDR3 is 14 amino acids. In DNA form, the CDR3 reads TGCAGTGCTAGAGAAGGACAGCCGAACACTGAAGCTTTCTTT. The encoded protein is CSAREGQPNTEAFF.

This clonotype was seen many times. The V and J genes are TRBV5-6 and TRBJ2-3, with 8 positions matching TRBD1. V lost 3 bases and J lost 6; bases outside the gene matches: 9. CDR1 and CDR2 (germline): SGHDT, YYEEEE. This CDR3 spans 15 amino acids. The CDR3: CASSSPTGVSDTQYF. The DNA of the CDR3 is TGTGCCAGCAGCTCCCCGACAGGGGTGTCGGATACGCAGTATTTT.

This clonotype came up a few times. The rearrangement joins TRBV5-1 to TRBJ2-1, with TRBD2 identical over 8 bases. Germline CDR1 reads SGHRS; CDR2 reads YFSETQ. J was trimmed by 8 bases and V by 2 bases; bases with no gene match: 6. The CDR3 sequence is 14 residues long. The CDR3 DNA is TGCGCCAGCAGCTTTGGGACTAGGGGAGATGAGCAGTTCTTC. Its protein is CASSFGTRGDEQFF.

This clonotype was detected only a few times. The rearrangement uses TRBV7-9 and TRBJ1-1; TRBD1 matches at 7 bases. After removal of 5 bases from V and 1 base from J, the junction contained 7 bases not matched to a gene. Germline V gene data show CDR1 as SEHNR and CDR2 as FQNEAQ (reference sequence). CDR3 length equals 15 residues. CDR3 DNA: TGTGCCAGCAGCCCGCCGACAGGGCCGAACACTGAAGCTTTCTTT. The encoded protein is CASSPPTGPNTEAFF.

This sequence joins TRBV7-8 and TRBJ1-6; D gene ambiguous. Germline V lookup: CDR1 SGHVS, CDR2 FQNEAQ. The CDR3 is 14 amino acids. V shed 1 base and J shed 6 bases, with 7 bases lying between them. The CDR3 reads CASSLVLINSPLHF. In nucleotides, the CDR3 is TGTGCCAGCAGCTTAGTCCTGATTAATTCACCCCTCCACTTT.